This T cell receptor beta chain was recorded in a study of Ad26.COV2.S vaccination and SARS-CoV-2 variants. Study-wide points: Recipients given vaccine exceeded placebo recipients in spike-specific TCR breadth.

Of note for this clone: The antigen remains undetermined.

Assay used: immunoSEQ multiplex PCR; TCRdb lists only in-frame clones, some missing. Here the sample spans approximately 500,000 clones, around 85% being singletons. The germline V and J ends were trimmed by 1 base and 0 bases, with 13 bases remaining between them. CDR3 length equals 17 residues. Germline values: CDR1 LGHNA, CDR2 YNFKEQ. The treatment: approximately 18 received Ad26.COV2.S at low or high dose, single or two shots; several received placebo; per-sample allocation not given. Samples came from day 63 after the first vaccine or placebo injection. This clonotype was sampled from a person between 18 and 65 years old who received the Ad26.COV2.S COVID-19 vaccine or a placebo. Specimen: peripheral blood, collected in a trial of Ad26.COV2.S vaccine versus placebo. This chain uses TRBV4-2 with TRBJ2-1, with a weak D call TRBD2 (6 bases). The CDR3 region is CASSQGGGPRSYNEQFF. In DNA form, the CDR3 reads TGTGCCAGCAGCCAAGGTGGAGGGCCCCGCTCCTACAATGAGCAGTTCTTC.